The 32 T cell receptor beta chains listed next were all sequenced from one sample in a study of cytomegalovirus exposure and HLA in healthy donors. Primers for the PCR totalled 60 Vbeta and 13 Jbeta. Clones were sequenced by immunoSEQ multiplex PCR, and TCRdb holds only the in-frame ones, with some missing. This table has 25,000 to 30,000 clones, more than 55% appearing once. Sequencing was done on a sample of PBMCs. The origin of the receptors is a male donor in good health and CMV-seropositive.

This clone was detected only a few times. The chain is built from TRBV4-2 and TRBJ2-1, with 8 positions matching TRBD2. In germline, CDR1 is LGHNA, CDR2 YNFKEQ. There are 17 residues in the CDR3. V was clipped by 5 bases and J by 0 bases; unmatched bases: 9. Here the CDR3 DNA reads TGTGCCAGCAGCAGTAGCGGGGACGCCCGCTCCTACAATGAGCAGTTCTTC. It encodes CASSSSGDARSYNEQFF.

The J gene is TRBJ2-1, the V gene TRBV13; possibly TRBD2 for D (5 bases). V gave up 4 bases and J gave up 8 bases, with 15 bases separating them. This CDR3 has 14 residues. Germline V gene data show CDR1 as PRHDT and CDR2 as FYEKMQ (reference sequence). DNA for the CDR3: TGTGCCAGCAGCTCAGTCCACACCGGGGATGAGCAGTTCTTC. It yields the protein CASSSVHTGDEQFF.

The V call is TRBV30, the J call TRBJ2-5; maybe TRBD2 (6 bases). This CDR3 has 13 amino acids. Trimming took off 5 bases at V and 5 bases at J, with 15 bases between the two ends. Germline CDR1 reads GTSNPN; CDR2 reads SVGIG (reference sequence). The CDR3 is CAWGPGLLETQYF. Written as DNA, the CDR3 is TGTGCCTGGGGGCCGGGACTCCTGGAGACCCAGTACTTC.

This sequence joins TRBV28 and TRBJ2-5; perhaps TRBD2 as D (5 bases). The CDR3 totals 11 residues. Germline V gene lookup returns CDR1 MDHEN and CDR2 SYDVKM. Between the trimmed V and J ends, which lost 5 bases and 7 bases, there was a span of 8 bases. The CDR3 region is CASSLRGTQYF. CDR3 in DNA: TGTGCCAGCAGTCTTCGGGGGACCCAGTACTTC.

V and J are TRBV7-6 and TRBJ1-1, with TRBD1 identical over 7 bases. V gave up 5 bases and J gave up 4 bases; unmatched junction bases: 10. Germline V gene sequence: CDR1 SGHVS, CDR2 FNYEAQ. The CDR3 covers 15 residues. The CDR3 region is CASSPGGGMSTEAFF. For the CDR3, the DNA is TGTGCCAGCAGCCCAGGGGGTGGTATGAGCACTGAAGCTTTCTTT. Full variable domain (outside the CDR3, taken from reference TRBV7-6 and TRBJ1-1): GAGVSQSPRYKVTKRGQDVALRCDPISGHVSLYWYRQALGQGPEFLTYFNYEAQQDKSGLPNDRFSAERPEGSISTLTIQRTEQRDSAMYRCASSPGGGMSTEAFFGQGTRLTVV.

The chain joins TRBV2 to TRBJ1-1, with D perhaps matching TRBD1 (6 bases). V lost 7 bases and J lost 1, with 10 bases in between. The CDR3 sequence is 13 residues long. Per the germline V gene, CDR1 is SNHLY and CDR2 is FYNNEI. CDR3 in DNA: TGTGCCAGCAAGGAGACAGGGAACACTGAAGCTTTCTTT. Amino acids: CASKETGNTEAFF.

Comments on this clone: This CDR3 is also generated by other DNA sequences in the sample. The chain recombines TRBV28 with TRBJ2-5, with D possibly being TRBD1 (6 bases). Trimming took 4 bases from V and 1 from J, leaving 19 bases between them. The CDR3 runs to 17 residues. Germline lookup yields CDR1 MDHEN and CDR2 SYDVKM. CDR3 protein: CASSSATGVGGQETQYF. CDR3 nucleotide sequence: TGTGCCAGCAGTTCCGCGACAGGCGTAGGGGGCCAAGAGACCCAGTACTTC.

This rearrangement joins TRBV28 to TRBJ1-1; 7 bases fit TRBD1. V was pared by 4 bases and J by 2 bases, with 7 bases of the junction left unmatched. Germline CDR1 reads MDHEN; CDR2 reads SYDVKM. This CDR3 region has 15 residues. The CDR3 sequence is CASSSPTGINTEAFF. CDR3 in DNA: TGTGCCAGCAGTTCACCGACAGGGATTAACACTGAAGCTTTCTTT.

This clone appeared a single time. The chain has TRBV6-5 and TRBJ2-2; TRBD1 aligns across 10 bases. In germline, CDR1 is MNHEY, CDR2 SVGAGI. This CDR3 is built from 15 residues. V dropped 9 bases and J dropped 5; count of bases not matched to a gene: 9. Here the CDR3 reads CASRRDRGETGELFF. The CDR3 coding sequence is TGTGCCAGTCGGAGGGACAGGGGAGAAACCGGGGAGCTGTTTTTT.

This sequence joins TRBV5-1 and TRBJ2-6; D ambiguous. The V and J ends lost 4 bases and 2 bases respectively, with 10 bases between them. The CDR3 runs 15 residues. Per the germline V gene, CDR1 is SGHRS and CDR2 is YFSETQ. The CDR3 nucleotides are TGCGCCAGCAGCAAAACAGAAACTGGGGCCAACGTCCTGACTTTC. Translated, it gives CASSKTETGANVLTF. The full variable domain, with the rest looked up from reference TRBV5-1 and TRBJ2-6, is KAGVTQTPRYLIKTRGQQVTLSCSPISGHRSVSWYQQTPGQGLQFLFEYFSETQRNKGNFPGRFSGRQFSNSRSEMNVSTLELGDSALYLCASSKTETGANVLTFGAGSRLTVL.

This chain links TRBV5-4 with TRBJ2-7, with 12 positions matching TRBD2. Trimming removed 4 bases from V and 7 bases from J; junction bases left unmatched: 6. Germline CDR1 SGHNT, CDR2 YYREEE (reference sequence). The CDR3 length is 14 residues. CDR3 DNA sequence: TGTGCCAGCAGCGGGGCGACTAGCGGGAGTGAGCAGTACTTC. Its protein is CASSGATSGSEQYF.

This chain links TRBV5-1 with TRBJ1-3, with 8 bases lining up with TRBD1. V lost 5 bases, J lost 1 base, and 2 bases stayed unmatched. The CDR3 is made up of 14 amino acids. In germline, CDR1 is SGHRS, CDR2 YFSETQ. The CDR3 sequence: CASRDRVSGNTIYF. CDR3 nucleotide sequence: TGCGCCAGCAGGGACAGGGTATCTGGAAACACCATATATTTT.

The gene calls are TRBV5-1 and TRBJ1-1; 9 positions agree with TRBD1. V shed 0 bases, J shed 6 bases, and the junction held 9 bases outside the gene matches. CDR3 length: 16 amino acids. Looked up from germline, CDR1 is SGHRS and CDR2 is YFSETQ. CDR3 DNA: TGCGCCAGCAGCTTGGGGGCCCAGACAGGGGGGTCTGAAGCTTTCTTT. This codes for CASSLGAQTGGSEAFF.

The J gene is TRBJ1-4, the V gene TRBV6-5; D possibly corresponds to TRBD1 (5 bases). Germline CDR1 MNHEY, CDR2 SVGAGI. CDR3 length equals 16 residues. The ends were cut back, 4 bases at V and 0 bases at J, with 12 bases in the middle. CDR3 in amino acids: CASSLRDRSTNEKLFF. In nucleotides, the CDR3 is TGTGCCAGCAGTTTGCGGGACCGATCAACTAATGAAAAACTGTTTTTT.

This clone was picked up a small number of times. This chain uses TRBV6-1 with TRBJ2-7, with 9 bases matching TRBD2. CDR3 length: 16 amino acids. Losses at the gene ends were 0 bases for V and 3 bases for J; bases not matched to a gene: 6. Germline lookup yields CDR1 MNHNS and CDR2 SASEGT. The CDR3 reads CASSEAVGLAYYEQYF. The CDR3 bases are TGTGCCAGCAGTGAAGCAGTGGGACTAGCCTACTACGAGCAGTACTTC.

This clone was counted between two and nine times. This chain links TRBV29-1 with TRBJ1-1; TRBD1 agrees at 7 bases. Germline lookup yields CDR1 SQVTM and CDR2 ANQGSEA. V gave up 3 bases and J gave up 5 bases; unmatched junction bases: 12. The CDR3 extends over 15 amino acids. The CDR3 protein is CSVEGVRQGRTEAFF. The CDR3 nucleotides read TGCAGCGTTGAGGGCGTACGACAGGGTCGGACTGAAGCTTTCTTT.

The count of this clone is one. The V and J genes are TRBV9 and TRBJ1-6; D is possibly TRBD1 (6 bases). The germline gives CDR1 SGDLS, CDR2 YYNGEE. This CDR3 has 14 residues. Trimming cost V 4 bases and J 10 bases, with 15 bases left between them. CDR3 coding DNA: TGTGCCAGCAGCCCTAAACAGGGCCAATCACCCCTCCACTTT. Translating it yields CASSPKQGQSPLHF.

The genes are TRBV5-6 and TRBJ1-1; 11 bases agree with TRBD1. The CDR3 has 16 amino acids. The trim removed 0 bases at V and 4 bases at J, leaving 5 bases unmatched. CDR1 is SGHDT and CDR2 is YYEEEE in the germline V gene. CDR3 sequence (DNA): TGTGCCAGCAGCTTGGCGGACAGGGGGCTGAGCACTGAAGCTTTCTTT. Amino acid sequence: CASSLADRGLSTEAFF.

CDR3 in amino acids: CASSDSGGGEREYQETQYF. The CDR3 region has the DNA TGTGCCAGCAGTGACTCAGGGGGAGGGGAGCGGGAGTACCAAGAGACCCAGTACTTC. This chain joins TRBV6-4 and TRBJ2-5, with TRBD2 matching over 8 bases. This CDR3 is built from 19 residues. Germline V gives CDR1 MRHNA, CDR2 SNTAGT. Trimming removed 0 bases from V and 0 bases from J; junction bases left unmatched: 12.

This chain connects TRBV6-5 to TRBJ2-7; maybe TRBD1 (6 bases). The CDR3 length is 12 residues. Germline assignment: CDR1 MNHEY and CDR2 SVGAGI. Between the trimmed V and J ends, which lost 9 bases and 2 bases, there was a span of 11 bases. CDR3 bases: TGTGCCAGACAGGGACCGGCCTACGAGCAGTACTTC. Its translation: CARQGPAYEQYF.

This rearrangement joins TRBV5-1 to TRBJ1-2; 7 nucleotides line up with TRBD1. Trimming took 4 bases from V and 6 from J; bases not matched to a gene: 12. The CDR3 contains 15 residues. In germline, CDR1 is SGHRS, CDR2 YFSETQ. The CDR3: CASSAGQSGQDGYTF. CDR3 in DNA: TGCGCCAGCAGCGCGGGACAGTCTGGGCAAGATGGCTACACCTTC.

The chain carries TRBV9 and TRBJ2-3; D perhaps matches TRBD2 (6 bases). Trimming took 3 bases from V and 6 from J, leaving 11 bases between them. Per germline, CDR1 SGDLS and CDR2 YYNGEE. The CDR3 consists of 13 residues. For the CDR3, the DNA is TGTGCCAGCAGCGCGGGGGACGGGGATACGCAGTATTTT. Residues: CASSAGDGDTQYF.

The rearrangement links TRBV4-1 to TRBJ2-3; 12 positions match TRBD2. CDR1 MGHRA and CDR2 YSYEKL come from the germline V gene. The V segment lost 3 bases and the J segment 6 bases; nucleotides outside the gene matches: 4. The CDR3 runs 15 residues. Here the CDR3 DNA reads TGCGCCAGCAGCCACGGACTAGCGGGAAAGGATACGCAGTATTTT. Its protein is CASSHGLAGKDTQYF.

J is TRBJ2-1 and V is TRBV5-6; 7 positions agree with TRBD1. CDR3 length: 15 amino acids. V shed 4 bases and J 2 bases; nucleotides not matched to a gene: 6. The germline gives CDR1 SGHDT, CDR2 YYEEEE. The CDR3 spells CASSATGNPYNEQFF. The CDR3 DNA is TGTGCCAGCAGCGCGACAGGGAACCCCTACAATGAGCAGTTCTTC.

This clone was counted only a few times. The chain couples TRBV6-1 to TRBJ2-2; 7 nucleotides line up with TRBD2. Germline V gene sequence: CDR1 MNHNS, CDR2 SASEGT. Trimming at V came to 3 bases and at J to 4 bases, leaving 8 bases not matched to a gene. The CDR3 is made up of 16 amino acids. The CDR3: CASSDPGLVLTGELFF. In nucleotides, the CDR3 is TGTGCCAGCAGTGACCCCGGACTAGTTCTCACCGGGGAGCTGTTTTTT.

For this clone: At one end, the junction sequence differs from germline, possibly due to a read error. V gene TRBV6-1 combines with J gene TRBJ2-6; 8 bases agree with TRBD1. From germline, CDR1 is MNHNS and CDR2 SASEGT. CDR3 length equals 18 residues. The CDR3 protein is CATSGSPGQVGGANVLTF. CDR3 DNA: TGTGCCACCAGTGGGTCACCGGGACAGGTCGGTGGGGCCAACGTCCTGACTTTC.

The chain uses TRBV6-6 and TRBJ1-1; 7 bases are shared with TRBD1. The CDR3 is 13 residues long. Losses at the gene ends were 0 bases for V and 6 bases for J; bases not matched to a gene: 1. Germline V gene sequence: CDR1 MNHNY, CDR2 SVGAGI (reference sequence). The CDR3 here is CASSYSQGAEAFF. For the CDR3, the DNA is TGTGCCAGCAGTTACTCTCAGGGGGCTGAAGCTTTCTTT.

This sequence joins TRBV28 and TRBJ2-2; 11 bases are shared with TRBD2. The germline V gene encodes CDR1 MDHEN and CDR2 SYDVKM. The CDR3 has 15 residues. With 5 bases clipped from V and 7 bases from J, the junction kept 6 bases outside the gene matches. The CDR3 loop is CASSPGLAGDGELFF. CDR3 bases: TGTGCCAGCAGTCCAGGACTAGCGGGTGACGGGGAGCTGTTTTTT.

The genes are TRBV7-9 and TRBJ1-1; D is possibly TRBD1 (5 bases). With 2 bases removed from V and 7 bases from J, the gap between germline ends came to 14 bases. The CDR3 runs to 14 residues. In germline, CDR1 is SEHNR, CDR2 FQNEAQ (reference sequence). The CDR3 loop is CASSLIGQGLEAFF. The CDR3 coding sequence is TGTGCCAGCAGCTTAATTGGCCAGGGCCTTGAAGCTTTCTTT.

The CDR3 bases are TGCGCCAGCAGCTCAGGGACAGGGGCTTACAATGAGCAGTTCTTC. It encodes CASSSGTGAYNEQFF. The chain couples TRBV5-1 to TRBJ2-1, with 10 bases that match TRBD1. Looked up from germline, CDR1 is SGHRS and CDR2 is YFSETQ. Trimming removed 3 bases from V and 4 bases from J; junction bases left unmatched: 4. The CDR3 has 15 amino acids.

This clone has more than one count but fewer than ten. This sequence joins TRBV5-1 and TRBJ1-2, with 7 bases that match TRBD1. The germline gives CDR1 SGHRS, CDR2 YFSETQ. This CDR3 is built from 14 residues. Trimming took 5 bases from V and 7 from J; bases not matched to a gene: 11. CDR3: CASRDLRGQSGYTF. Here the CDR3 DNA reads TGCGCCAGCAGGGACCTGAGGGGGCAGAGTGGCTACACCTTC.

The chain combines TRBV6-5 with TRBJ1-2, with 8 positions matching TRBD1. The germline CDR1 and CDR2 sequences are MNHEY and SVGAGI. V lost 6 bases and J lost 6; bases outside the gene matches: 12. The CDR3 length is 15 residues. The CDR3 nucleotides are TGTGCCAGCAGCCGGACAGGGATAGGTTTGGATGGCTACACCTTC. It translates to CASSRTGIGLDGYTF.